This TCR beta chain was sequenced in a study of blood T cell repertoires in COVID-19. Study-wide context: Some COVID-19 samples were acute and others convalescent; all came from the United States, Italy and Spain. Nucleic acid was either cDNA or gDNA, and it came from T cells, B-cell-depleted T cells, or PBMCs.

Germline V lookup: CDR1 LNHNV, CDR2 YYDKDF (reference sequence). V was clipped by 10 bases and J by 2 bases, with 25 bases between them. The CDR3 sequence is 17 residues long. TCRdb keeps only in-frame clones here, not all; method: immunoSEQ multiplex PCR. The data contain about 240,000 clones, 86% of them seen just once; the ten biggest clones take up 3% to 4%. The study drew participants aged about 18 to 95 years from about two dozen US areas. Participants reported their clinical history, and cohort assignment relied on those reports. The sequence was obtained from a woman between 40 and 55 years old with acute COVID-19. The genes are TRBV15 and TRBJ2-3; D is possibly TRBD1 (5 bases). Material: PBMCs or T cells enriched from blood (not recorded which). The CDR3 sequence: CAINQGSSNRNTDTQYF. CDR3 DNA: TGTGCCATAAACCAGGGAAGTTCGAATAGAAACACAGATACGCAGTATTTT.